Sequencing of this T cell receptor (beta chain) was carried out in a study of cytotoxic CD8 clonotypes in ibrutinib-treated CLL. Study-wide results and limits: Clonality went higher at ibrutinib response and then dropped back toward baseline at progression. Treatment saw public clonotypes, which were uncommon, either contract or stay stable. Against age-matched healthy donors, baseline clonality ran higher and tracked circulating CD8+ T-cell counts.

The germline CDR1 and CDR2 sequences are MNHEY and SVGAGI. V lost 3 bases and J 5 bases, leaving 16 bases between the germline ends. The CDR3 is 15 residues long. The method was immunoSEQ multiplex PCR; TCRdb's version includes in-frame clones alone and lacks a portion of them. The sample holds roughly 200,000 clones, approximately 79% seen once. In regard to this clone: What it binds is unknown.

V usage is TRBV6-5 and J usage is TRBJ1-1; no firm D call. This receptor was obtained from a human donor with chronic lymphocytic leukemia. The input for sequencing was PBMCs, taken after 12 months of ibrutinib treatment. DNA for the CDR3: TGTGCCAGCAGTTATAGTCGGGGTGTCGCAACTGAAGCTTTCTTT. Amino acids: CASSYSRGVATEAFF.